The 32 T cell receptor beta chains below were found in one sample sequenced in a study of CD8 T cells in Susac syndrome. Random hexamers were used to reverse transcribe an amount of roughly 0.5 to 1 ug RNA. One entry per CDR3 protein, called by TCRdb with MiXCR from the immunoSEQ multiplex PCR reads. The sample carries fewer than 200,000 distinct CDR3 sequences, approximately 93% recorded once. The sequencing input was CD4+ T cells from PBMCs. The receptors come from a human donor in good health.

The gene calls are TRBV12-3 or TRBV12-4 and TRBJ2-1; no clear D gene. The CDR3 consists of 13 residues. Trimming stripped 8 bases from V and 4 bases from J, with 12 bases between. CDR3: CASLIGRYNEQFF. As DNA, the CDR3 is TGTGCCAGCCTTATAGGGCGGTACAATGAGCAGTTCTTC.

The rearrangement uses TRBV5-1 and TRBJ2-1; 7 bases match TRBD2. The CDR3 covers 13 residues. Germline CDR1 SGHRS, CDR2 YFSETQ. Unmatched junction bases numbered 5, after V lost 2 bases and J lost 9 bases. The CDR3 nucleotides are TGCGCCAGCAGCTTAATCCTAGCGGCTGAGCAGTTCTTC. This encodes CASSLILAAEQFF.

The count of this clonotype is one. The gene calls are TRBV7-2 and TRBJ2-3, with D tentatively TRBD1 or TRBD2 (6 bases each). Germline CDR1 SGHTA, CDR2 FQGNSA. The CDR3 spans 16 residues. Trimming took 4 bases from V and 5 from J, leaving 19 bases between them. The CDR3 region has the DNA TGTGCCAGCAGCTCGGTGACCTCGGGGGCTTTAGATACGCAGTATTTT. The encoded protein is CASSSVTSGALDTQYF.

The CDR3 region has the DNA TGTGCCATCAGTGATTCTACCAGGGGTTCTGCAGATACGCAGTATTTT. Its translation is CAISDSTRGSADTQYF. This sequence joins TRBV10-3 and TRBJ2-3, with a possible D match to TRBD1 (6 bases). V was pared by 3 bases and J by 4 bases, with 17 bases between. Germline V gene data show CDR1 as ENHRY and CDR2 as SYGVKD. This CDR3 contains 16 residues.

The V call is TRBV30, the J call TRBJ1-5; perhaps TRBD1 as D (5 bases). The CDR3 runs to 14 residues. Per the germline V gene, CDR1 is GTSNPN and CDR2 is SVGIG (reference sequence). V was pared by 3 bases and J by 0 bases, with 9 bases between. The CDR3 DNA follows: TGTGCCTGGAGCACAGGCGCTAGCAATCAGCCCCAGCATTTT. This gives the protein CAWSTGASNQPQHF.

The chain carries TRBV5-1 and TRBJ2-5; the match to TRBD2 covers 8 bases. The germline V gene encodes CDR1 SGHRS and CDR2 YFSETQ. Unmatched junction bases numbered 9, after V lost 0 bases and J lost 5 bases. The CDR3 contains 16 residues. The CDR3, as DNA: TGCGCCAGCAGCTTGGAAGCAGCGGGGGCCCGGGAGACCCAGTACTTC. This codes for CASSLEAAGARETQYF.

V and J are TRBV20-1 and TRBJ2-5, with TRBD2 as a possible D gene (5 bases). Trimming stripped 5 bases from V and 5 bases from J, with 21 bases between. CDR1 and CDR2 from the germline V gene are DFQATT and SNEGSKA (reference sequence). This CDR3 is 15 amino acids long. Here the CDR3 reads CSARRPGWAGETQYF. As DNA, the CDR3 is TGCAGTGCTCGTAGGCCCGGGTGGGCGGGCGAGACCCAGTACTTC.

This clonotype was counted only a few times. The chain has TRBV7-2 and TRBJ2-7, with 8 bases aligning to TRBD2. Germline V CDR1 and CDR2: SGHTA, FQGNSA. The J segment lost 5 bases and the V segment lost 0 bases, leaving 3 bases of the junction unmatched. CDR3 length: 14 residues. For the CDR3, the DNA is TGTGCCAGCAGCTTAGCTAGCGGGGTCGACGAGCAGTACTTC. The encoded protein is CASSLASGVDEQYF.

This sequence joins TRBV5-1 and TRBJ2-3; 8 nucleotides agree with TRBD1. The germline CDR1 and CDR2 sequences are SGHRS and YFSETQ. J was trimmed by 4 bases and V by 4 bases; bases with no gene match: 5. CDR3 size: 14 residues. CDR3 loop: CASSRGTGADTQYF. CDR3 sequence (DNA): TGCGCCAGCAGCCGCGGGACAGGAGCAGATACGCAGTATTTT.

CDR3 sequence (DNA): TGTGCCAGCGTAACGACTGGGGCCAACGTCCTGACTTTC. This gives the protein CASVTTGANVLTF. The rearrangement uses TRBV11-1 and TRBJ2-6; no firm D call. Germline V gives CDR1 SGHAT, CDR2 FQDESV (reference sequence). V was shortened by 8 bases and J by 2 bases, with 7 bases between the two germline ends. The length of the CDR3 is 13 residues.

This sequence joins TRBV28 and TRBJ2-2; TRBD1 might be the D (6 bases). The germline CDR1 and CDR2 sequences are MDHEN and SYDVKM. Trimming removed 3 bases at V and 0 bases at J, with 8 bases between. This CDR3 region has 15 residues. The CDR3 region is CASSFGQSNTGELFF. In DNA, the CDR3 is TGTGCCAGCAGTTTTGGACAGTCGAACACCGGGGAGCTGTTTTTT.

This clonotype was found a few times. Germline is not matched at one junction end, which may reflect a read error. The chain uses TRBV4-1 and TRBJ2-5; 11 bases agree with TRBD2. Germline CDR1 is MGHRA and CDR2 is YSYEKL. This CDR3 comprises 16 residues. The CDR3 bases are TGCGCCAGCAGCCCCTTAGCGGGGGGGCCCCAAGAGACCCAGTATTTC. Protein: CASSPLAGGPQETQYF.

This chain connects TRBV7-2 to TRBJ2-2; D is uncertain. The V gene's germline CDR1 is SGHTA and CDR2 FQGNSA. Trimming cost V 0 bases and J 9 bases, with 14 bases left between them. The CDR3 is made up of 15 amino acids. CDR3 protein: CASSLAPRKRWELFF. CDR3 coding DNA: TGTGCCAGCAGCTTAGCCCCGAGAAAGAGATGGGAGCTGTTTTTT.

The chain has TRBV6-2 or TRBV6-3 and TRBJ1-2; D ambiguous. Germline CDR1 is MNHEY and CDR2 is SVGEGT. The CDR3 length is 13 residues. V dropped 4 bases and J dropped 3 bases, with 9 bases sitting between them. CDR3 coding DNA: TGTGCCAGCAGTTTCGGTCCGGACTATGGCTACACCTTC. This encodes CASSFGPDYGYTF.

The rearrangement joins TRBV11-2 to TRBJ1-1; D gene uncertain. CDR3 length: 16 residues. CDR1 is SGHAT and CDR2 is FQNNGV in the germline V gene. Between the trimmed V and J ends, which lost 3 bases and 0 bases, there was a span of 14 bases. The CDR3 loop reads CASSLTTGLLNTEAFF. DNA of the CDR3: TGTGCCAGCAGCTTGACGACTGGACTGCTGAACACTGAAGCTTTCTTT.

This clonotype was seen only a few times. The chain recombines TRBV28 with TRBJ1-1; D remains ambiguous. With 0 bases removed from V and 8 bases from J, the gap between germline ends came to 4 bases. CDR3 length: 11 amino acids. CDR1 is MDHEN, CDR2 SYDVKM, per germline. The CDR3 loop reads CASSLWGEAFF. The DNA of the CDR3 is TGTGCCAGCAGTTTATGGGGGGAAGCTTTCTTT.

The rearrangement links TRBV20-1 to TRBJ2-5; D unclear. This CDR3 has 12 residues. Trimming stripped 4 bases from V and 1 base from J, with 7 bases between. Germline-derived CDR1 and CDR2 are DFQATT and SNEGSKA (reference sequence). Here the CDR3 DNA reads TGCAGTGCTATGCCGTTCCAAGAGACCCAGTACTTC. This codes for CSAMPFQETQYF.

This clonotype was found once. The chain employs TRBV28 and TRBJ2-6; D might be TRBD1 (5 bases). The CDR3 sequence is 13 residues long. Germline assignment: CDR1 MDHEN and CDR2 SYDVKM. V lost 6 bases, J lost 2 bases, and 5 bases lay in between. The CDR3 here is CASRGPGANVLTF. The CDR3 nucleotides are TGTGCCAGCAGGGGGCCTGGGGCCAACGTCCTGACTTTC.

This rearrangement joins TRBV6-2 or TRBV6-3 to TRBJ2-3; D not certain. Trimming left V 3 bases short and J 1 base short, with 11 bases between. This CDR3 spans 15 amino acids. CDR1 and CDR2 (germline): MNHEY, SVGEGT. The CDR3, as DNA: TGTGCCAGCAGTTATCAACGGCCGGGCACAGATACGCAGTATTTT. Protein product: CASSYQRPGTDTQYF.

V usage is TRBV3-1 and J usage is TRBJ1-1; no clear D. Germline V gives CDR1 LGHDT, CDR2 YNNKEL (reference sequence). The germline V and J ends were trimmed by 3 bases and 3 bases, with 14 bases remaining between them. The CDR3 consists of 15 residues. CDR3 sequence reads: CASSQRGQAYTEAFF. The CDR3 DNA follows: TGTGCCAGCAGCCAGAGAGGGCAGGCGTACACTGAAGCTTTCTTT.

The chain recombines TRBV30 with TRBJ1-4; D possibly corresponds to TRBD1 (5 bases). The germline V and J ends were trimmed by 2 bases and 4 bases, with 14 bases remaining between them. In germline, CDR1 is GTSNPN, CDR2 SVGIG (reference sequence). The CDR3 has 15 amino acids. CDR3 sequence reads: CAWSLGTGINEKLFF. CDR3 bases: TGTGCCTGGAGTCTGGGGACCGGAATTAATGAAAAACTGTTTTTT. The full variable domain, rest sourced from reference TRBV30 and TRBJ1-4, is SQTIHQWPATLVQPVGSPLSLECTVEGTSNPNLYWYRQAAGRGLQLLFYSVGIGQISSEVPQNLSASRPQDRQFILSSKKLLLSDSGFYLCAWSLGTGINEKLFFGSGTQLSVL.

The chain recombines TRBV7-9 with TRBJ2-1; 14 nucleotides match TRBD2. The germline CDR1 and CDR2 sequences are SEHNR and FQNEAQ (reference sequence). CDR3 length: 17 residues. The V gene end was trimmed by 4 bases and the J gene end by 2 bases; junction bases not matched to a gene: 4. The CDR3 loop reads CASSSTSGGVAYNEQFF. As DNA, the CDR3 is TGTGCCAGCAGCTCGACTAGCGGGGGGGTCGCCTACAATGAGCAGTTCTTC.

The genes are TRBV9 and TRBJ2-3; D may be TRBD2 (7 bases). Germline loops: CDR1 SGDLS, CDR2 YYNGEE. The CDR3 covers 18 residues. V was pared by 0 bases and J by 0 bases, with 17 bases between. The CDR3 loop reads CASSVDAGAGTSTDTQYF. The CDR3 region has the DNA TGTGCCAGCAGCGTAGACGCGGGGGCCGGTACTAGCACAGATACGCAGTATTTT.

J is TRBJ1-2 and V is TRBV6-6; D remains ambiguous. V lost 5 bases to trimming and J lost 0 bases, with 13 bases between them. Looked up from germline, CDR1 is MNHNY and CDR2 is SVGAGI (reference sequence). The CDR3 sequence is 15 residues long. This CDR3 is CASSQDGKSNYGYTF. As DNA, the CDR3 is TGTGCCAGCAGTCAGGACGGAAAATCTAACTATGGCTACACCTTC.

The chain combines TRBV3-1 with TRBJ1-2; D is unresolved. CDR1 and CDR2 (germline): LGHDT, YNNKEL (reference sequence). Trimming removed 2 bases at V and 8 bases at J, with 18 bases between. The CDR3 length is 15 residues. The CDR3, as DNA: TGTGCCAGCAGCCAAAGTCGGTCCGGAGGGTACGGCTACACCTTC. Protein: CASSQSRSGGYGYTF.

The genes are TRBV29-1 and TRBJ2-1; D might be TRBD1 or TRBD2, each matching 6 bases. This CDR3 is 14 amino acids long. From germline, CDR1 is SQVTM and CDR2 ANQGSEA. The ends were cut back, 6 bases at V and 0 bases at J, with 12 bases in the middle. As DNA, the CDR3 is TGCAGCGTGGGGGCTAGCGACTCCTACAATGAGCAGTTCTTC. Encoded protein: CSVGASDSYNEQFF.

V is TRBV5-1 and J is TRBJ2-1; maybe TRBD1 (6 bases). Deletions cut 4 bases from V and 5 bases from J, with 16 bases between. The CDR3 spans 15 residues. Germline assignment: CDR1 SGHRS and CDR2 YFSETQ. The CDR3 DNA reads as TGCGCCAGCAGCATACTGACAGGACTGCACAATGAGCAGTTCTTC. Translating it yields CASSILTGLHNEQFF.

This sequence joins TRBV5-1 and TRBJ2-7; the D gene is possibly TRBD2 (5 bases). The V and J ends lost 1 base and 0 bases respectively, with 11 bases between them. Germline lookup yields CDR1 SGHRS and CDR2 YFSETQ. There are 15 residues in the CDR3. CDR3 nucleotide sequence: TGCGCCAGCAGCTTGATTGGAGGACTCTCCTACGAGCAGTACTTC. Translated: CASSLIGGLSYEQYF.

The chain employs TRBV5-1 and TRBJ2-5; a possible D gene is TRBD1 (6 bases). This CDR3 is built from 16 residues. The V end was cut by 1 base, the J end by 2 bases, with 15 bases between. CDR1 SGHRS and CDR2 YFSETQ come from the germline V gene. The DNA of the CDR3 is TGCGCCAGCAGCTTGCAGACAGGCGGTACACAAGAGACCCAGTACTTC. Translation gives CASSLQTGGTQETQYF. The variable domain in full, completed from reference TRBV5-1 and TRBJ2-5, reads KAGVTQTPRYLIKTRGQQVTLSCSPISGHRSVSWYQQTPGQGLQFLFEYFSETQRNKGNFPGRFSGRQFSNSRSEMNVSTLELGDSALYLCASSLQTGGTQETQYFGPGTRLLVL.

This sequence joins TRBV9 and TRBJ1-1, with TRBD1 matching 7 bases. This CDR3 is built from 17 residues. CDR1 is SGDLS and CDR2 is YYNGEE in the germline V gene. V trimming: 1 base; J trimming: 2 bases; junction bases outside the gene matches: 11. Here the CDR3 DNA reads TGTGCCAGCAGCGTAAAGGGGGCCCTCCTATCAAACACTGAAGCTTTCTTT. Its protein is CASSVKGALLSNTEAFF.

This chain connects TRBV25-1 to TRBJ2-1; D is unresolved. The germline gives CDR1 MGHDK, CDR2 SYGVNS. This CDR3 spans 18 amino acids. Trimming cost V 8 bases and J 2 bases, with 25 bases left between them. The CDR3 sequence: CASGGKTELEAPYNEQFF. Here the CDR3 DNA reads TGTGCCAGCGGTGGCAAGACGGAACTCGAGGCCCCCTACAATGAGCAGTTCTTC. Looking up the rest from reference TRBV25-1 and TRBJ2-1 gives the full variable domain: EADIYQTPRYLVIGTGKKITLECSQTMGHDKMYWYQQDPGMELHLIHYSYGVNSTEKGDLSSESTVSRIRTEHFPLTLESARPSHTSQYLCASGGKTELEAPYNEQFFGPGTRLTVL.

The chain employs TRBV5-1 and TRBJ2-2, with 11 bases aligning to TRBD1. V was clipped by 4 bases and J by 1 base; unmatched bases: 6. CDR3 length: 17 residues. Germline-derived CDR1 and CDR2 are SGHRS and YFSETQ. The CDR3: CASSLPGQGVNTGELFF. In DNA form, the CDR3 reads TGCGCCAGCAGCCTACCGGGACAGGGGGTGAACACCGGGGAGCTGTTTTTT.